The 21 T cell receptor beta chains below were found in one sample sequenced in a study of beta chain features in type 1 diabetes. What these receptors recognize is not known. Points from the study as a whole: Among patients with Type 1 diabetes, TCRB CDR3s were moderately but significantly shorter in every one of the four CD4+ subsets.

Since all of the isolated RNA was reverse transcribed, expressed TCRB transcripts were what got sequenced. Sequencing was performed with immunoSEQ multiplex PCR; in TCRdb, only in-frame clones are kept and a portion is missing. The table records 200,000 to 250,000 clones, 11% to 15% of them present only once. The sequenced sample was naive CD4+ T cells from blood. The source of these receptors is a man under 40 with type 1 diabetes.

In this sample, this clone turned up a few times. V gene TRBV7-8 combines with J gene TRBJ2-2; unclear D gene. Germline lookup yields CDR1 SGHVS and CDR2 FQNEAQ. The CDR3 totals 12 residues. With 7 bases removed from V and 4 bases from J, the gap between germline ends came to 7 bases. The CDR3 reads CASTPSTGELFF. The CDR3 nucleotides read TGTGCCAGCACCCCCAGCACCGGGGAGCTGTTTTTT.

As DNA, the CDR3 is TGTGCCTGGAAGGCTAGCGGAACCTACGAGCAGTACTTC. Amino acid sequence: CAWKASGTYEQYF. The genes are TRBV30 and TRBJ2-7; TRBD2 aligns across 7 bases. The germline V gene has CDR1 GTSNPN and CDR2 SVGIG (reference sequence). CDR3 size: 13 residues. The V segment lost 4 bases and the J segment 2 bases; nucleotides outside the gene matches: 5.

This chain connects TRBV5-4 to TRBJ1-2, with D perhaps matching TRBD1 (5 bases). The V gene's germline CDR1 is SGHNT and CDR2 YYREEE (reference sequence). Trimming took 1 base from V and 9 from J, leaving 16 bases between them. This CDR3 contains 14 residues. CDR3 region: CASSLNVVGGSYTF. In nucleotides, the CDR3 is TGTGCCAGCAGCTTGAACGTCGTGGGGGGAAGCTACACCTTC.

The chain has TRBV9 and TRBJ1-4; 10 nucleotides match TRBD1. CDR1 and CDR2 from the germline V gene are SGDLS and YYNGEE. J lost 8 bases, V lost 4 bases, and 5 bases had no gene match. The CDR3 totals 14 residues. The CDR3 protein is CASSRTGGDEKLFF. In nucleotides, the CDR3 is TGTGCCAGCAGCCGGACAGGGGGAGACGAAAAACTGTTTTTT. The full variable domain, rest sourced from reference TRBV9 and TRBJ1-4, is DSGVTQTPKHLITATGQRVTLRCSPRSGDLSVYWYQQSLDQGLQFLIQYYNGEERAKGNILERFSAQQFPDLHSELNLSSLELGDSALYFCASSRTGGDEKLFFGSGTQLSVL.

This clone was seen only a few times. The chain combines TRBV18 with TRBJ1-2; D unclear. CDR1 and CDR2 (germline): KGHSH, LQKENI. Trimming cost V 6 bases and J 4 bases, with 15 bases left between them. This CDR3 region has 14 residues. CDR3 sequence reads: CASSPPSTIYGYTF. CDR3 in DNA: TGTGCCAGCTCCCCCCCGAGTACCATCTATGGCTACACCTTC.

The sample holds one count of this clone. The chain recombines TRBV30 with TRBJ2-3, with 16 bases that match TRBD2. J lost 5 bases, V lost 3 bases, and 5 bases had no gene match. Germline CDR1 GTSNPN, CDR2 SVGIG (reference sequence). The CDR3 totals 16 residues. The CDR3 here is CAWSGTSGRALDTQYF. The CDR3 bases are TGTGCCTGGAGCGGGACTAGCGGGAGGGCCCTAGATACGCAGTATTTT.

This chain connects TRBV11-2 to TRBJ2-7; D gene ambiguous. The V gene's germline CDR1 is SGHAT and CDR2 FQNNGV. The CDR3 is 11 amino acids. Trimming left V 4 bases short and J 6 bases short, with 7 bases between. The CDR3: CASSSSPEQYF. The CDR3 bases are TGTGCCAGCAGCTCTTCCCCCGAGCAGTACTTC.

The chain employs TRBV11-1 and TRBJ2-1, with 14 nucleotides matching TRBD2. This CDR3 has 17 amino acids. Unmatched junction bases numbered 12, after V lost 5 bases and J lost 9 bases. Germline CDR1 SGHAT, CDR2 FQDESV (reference sequence). CDR3 sequence (DNA): TGTGCCAGCAGCCCGAGGACTAGCGGGAGGACCTCCGGTGAGCAGTTCTTC. Protein product: CASSPRTSGRTSGEQFF.

The J gene is TRBJ2-3, the V gene TRBV9; TRBD2 might be the D (6 bases). The CDR3 loop spans 15 amino acids. Looked up from germline, CDR1 is SGDLS and CDR2 is YYNGEE. V was trimmed by 0 bases and J by 4 bases, leaving 12 bases between them. The CDR3 DNA reads TGTGCCAGCAGCGTAGCGGCTAGCGCTCCAGATACGCAGTATTTT. The encoded protein is CASSVAASAPDTQYF.

This sequence joins TRBV18 and TRBJ1-2, with 9 bases matching TRBD1. The CDR3 is 13 amino acids. V lost 4 bases, J lost 8 bases, and 5 bases stayed unmatched. Germline CDR1 reads KGHSH; CDR2 reads LQKENI. The CDR3 sequence is CASSQQGAEGYTF. DNA for the CDR3: TGTGCCAGCTCACAACAGGGGGCTGAGGGCTACACCTTC.

There are a few counts of this clone. The chain couples TRBV5-4 to TRBJ2-1; 11 bases map to TRBD1. The CDR3 extends over 14 amino acids. Losses at the gene ends were 4 bases for V and 8 bases for J; bases not matched to a gene: 5. Per the germline V gene, CDR1 is SGHNT and CDR2 is YYREEE (reference sequence). The CDR3 region has the DNA TGTGCCAGCAGCCACCGGGACAGGGGGGATGAGCAGTTCTTC. Translated: CASSHRDRGDEQFF.

CDR3 DNA sequence: TGTGCCAGCATCCGGGACAGGACAGCAACTAATGAAAAACTGTTTTTT. Residues: CASIRDRTATNEKLFF. The chain carries TRBV2 and TRBJ1-4; 8 positions match TRBD1. V shed 7 bases, J shed 0 bases, and the junction held 7 bases outside the gene matches. The CDR3 is 16 residues long. Germline CDR1 reads SNHLY; CDR2 reads FYNNEI.

This clone turned up a few times. The CDR3 coding sequence is TGTGCCAGCAGTGCGGGACTAGCGGGGGGGGGAGAGACCCAGTACTTC. This sequence encodes CASSAGLAGGGETQYF. The chain recombines TRBV2 with TRBJ2-5, with TRBD2 matching 16 bases. Germline CDR1 is SNHLY and CDR2 is FYNNEI. Unmatched junction bases numbered 3, after V lost 4 bases and J lost 4 bases. This CDR3 comprises 16 residues.

The chain combines TRBV6-1 with TRBJ2-7; perhaps TRBD1 as D (6 bases). Germline V lookup: CDR1 MNHNS, CDR2 SASEGT. This CDR3 contains 14 residues. V was trimmed by 8 bases and J by 0 bases, leaving 14 bases between them. Written as DNA, the CDR3 is TGTGCCAGCCAACAGGGCTACAACTCCTACGAGCAGTACTTC. Its protein is CASQQGYNSYEQYF.

This clone appeared a few times. The CDR3 region has the DNA TGTGCCAGCAGCTACAGGGATTCCGGGGAGCTGTTTTTT. This encodes CASSYRDSGELFF. The rearrangement links TRBV7-9 to TRBJ2-2, with D perhaps matching TRBD1 (6 bases). This CDR3 is built from 13 residues. The V end was cut by 4 bases, the J end by 6 bases, with 9 bases between. Germline V gives CDR1 SEHNR, CDR2 FQNEAQ (reference sequence).

This clone occurred a few times. V usage is TRBV4-1 and J usage is TRBJ1-6; D is unclear. This CDR3 is built from 15 residues. Trimming pared 0 bases from V and 10 bases from J, leaving 13 bases between. The V gene's germline CDR1 is MGHRA and CDR2 YSYEKL. CDR3 DNA sequence: TGCGCCAGCAGCCAAGAAGCCGGGGAAGGCTCACCCCTCCACTTT. As protein: CASSQEAGEGSPLHF.

This clone was observed a handful of times. The CDR3 DNA is TGCGCCAGCAGCTTGGAAGCGGCCCCCTATGGCTACACCTTC. Protein product: CASSLEAAPYGYTF. The chain is built from TRBV5-1 and TRBJ1-2; D is uncertain. CDR3 length: 14 residues. Germline CDR1 and CDR2: SGHRS and YFSETQ. V lost 0 bases to trimming and J lost 4 bases, with 10 bases between them.

The chain joins TRBV5-1 to TRBJ1-4; 7 bases agree with TRBD1. J lost 6 bases, V lost 4 bases, and 9 bases had no gene match. The CDR3 is 15 residues long. CDR1 and CDR2 (germline): SGHRS, YFSETQ. The CDR3 region is CASSPQGGKDEKLFF. The CDR3 DNA reads as TGCGCCAGCAGCCCCCAGGGGGGTAAGGATGAAAAACTGTTTTTT.

Only a few counts were recorded for this clone. The chain carries TRBV9 and TRBJ1-4, with D unclear. This CDR3 spans 15 amino acids. The germline V gene has CDR1 SGDLS and CDR2 YYNGEE. Trimming cost V 0 bases and J 5 bases, with 11 bases left between them. CDR3 nucleotides: TGTGCCAGCAGCGTAGCACATGGGAGAAATGAAAAACTGTTTTTT. It yields the protein CASSVAHGRNEKLFF.

This clone was picked up a small number of times. The chain combines TRBV30 with TRBJ2-1, with TRBD1 identical over 10 bases. CDR3 size: 16 residues. Losses at the gene ends were 3 bases for V and 6 bases for J; bases not matched to a gene: 11. Germline CDR1 reads GTSNPN; CDR2 reads SVGIG (reference sequence). The chain's CDR3 is CAWSAAGTGAFNEQFF. The CDR3 region has the DNA TGTGCCTGGAGCGCAGCCGGGACAGGGGCGTTCAATGAGCAGTTCTTC.

This clone has just a few counts. The chain has TRBV5-5 and TRBJ1-2, with D uncertain. Germline assignment: CDR1 SGHKS and CDR2 YYEKEE (reference sequence). Trimming shortened V by 4 bases and J by 4 bases, and 8 bases separated the two germline ends. The CDR3 totals 12 residues. Written as DNA, the CDR3 is TGTGCCAGCAGCACCAACAGCTATGGCTACACCTTC. Translated: CASSTNSYGYTF.